The clone carrying this T cell receptor (beta chain) was counted between two and nine times. The antigen remains undetermined. The authors produced TCR alpha and TCR beta cDNA libraries with sample barcodes and UMIs by 5'RACE using constant-segment primers. TCRdb re-analysed the 5' RACE reads in MiXCR, keeping a single row per CDR3 protein. Among about 310,000 distinct CDR3 sequences, less than 20% were seen once, and the ten largest hold roughly 21%. This entry comes from a study of T-cell memory formation after mild COVID-19. Study-level background: TCR clustering was largely donor specific.

General study results and limits: Contracting CD8+ clones were enriched in EMRA, CD4+ mainly in CM and EM. Day 15 to 85 contracting clones showed balanced CD4/CD8; day 15 to 37 expanders favored CD4+.

This clonotype was sampled from a man younger than 35 who had mild COVID-19 (a few samples of this study predate the infection). Cell type and time point are not known. What was sequenced was PBMCs or a T cell subset sorted from them (not recorded which).

CDR3 nucleotides: TGTGCCAGCAGTCCCCGGACAGGCCAACCCTATGGCTACACCTTC. Its translation: CASSPRTGQPYGYTF. The V and J genes are TRBV12-3 or TRBV12-4 and TRBJ1-2; 7 nucleotides match TRBD1. The CDR3 totals 15 residues. V lost 5 bases and J lost 4; bases outside the gene matches: 10.